This entry is about one T cell receptor beta chain. Assay used: immunoSEQ multiplex PCR; TCRdb lists only in-frame clones, some missing. The sample includes 230,000 or so clones, 84% seen only once; the top ten take approximately 2.4%. This sample was taken from a study of blood T cell repertoires in COVID-19. Study-level background: PBMCs, B-cell-depleted T cells, or T cells were the source of the cDNA or gDNA that made up the material.

The germline gives CDR1 SGHRS, CDR2 YFSETQ. The CDR3 contains 14 residues. V lost 3 bases to trimming and J lost 7 bases, with 14 bases between them. Material: peripheral blood. The chain links TRBV5-1 to TRBJ2-1; a possible D gene is TRBD2 (6 bases). The source of this sequence is a middle-aged man who had recovered from COVID-19. Here the CDR3 DNA reads TGCGCCAGCAGCTCCGCTAGCGACCAAAATGAGCAGTTCTTC. Encoded protein: CASSSASDQNEQFF. Full variable domain (missing parts from reference TRBV5-1 and TRBJ2-1): KAGVTQTPRYLIKTRGQQVTLSCSPISGHRSVSWYQQTPGQGLQFLFEYFSETQRNKGNFPGRFSGRQFSNSRSEMNVSTLELGDSALYLCASSSASDQNEQFFGPGTRLTVL.